The 20 T cell receptor beta chains in this list originate from one sample, sequenced in a study of T cell changes during pregnancy in multiple sclerosis (dated by TCRdb to the late 2010s). Preparation of the library involved the immunoSEQ multiplex PCR assay. In its TCRdb copy, this immuneACCESS table keeps in-frame sequences only and misses some clones. Where compared with another copy, unresolved V genes explain less than half of these, and the others have no known cause. The sample yields roughly 52,000 clones; around 89% were counted once. 0.58% of the sample is in the top ten clones. Sample: CD4+ T cells from peripheral blood mononuclear cells, taken in the first trimester of pregnancy. The receptors derive from a female donor with multiple sclerosis, enrolled in a pregnancy study.

J is TRBJ1-2 and V is TRBV28, with D maybe TRBD1 (5 bases). Germline assignment: CDR1 MDHEN and CDR2 SYDVKM. The V end lost 5 bases, the J end lost 5 bases, and 12 bases lay between the germline ends. The length of the CDR3 is 13 residues. The CDR3 region has the DNA TGTGCCAGCAGTCAATTAGGACAATATGGCTACACCTTC. Translation gives CASSQLGQYGYTF.

This chain joins TRBV5-6 and TRBJ2-5; 9 bases fit TRBD2. Trimming cost V 1 base and J 4 bases; bases outside gene matches: 14. Germline V CDR1 and CDR2: SGHDT, YYEEEE. This CDR3 has 18 residues. CDR3: CASSLSALGLAGTETQYF. CDR3 in DNA: TGTGCCAGCAGCTTGTCTGCTCTGGGGCTAGCGGGGACAGAGACCCAGTACTTC.

The chain uses TRBV19 and TRBJ1-4, with 8 positions matching TRBD1. Germline V gene data show CDR1 as LNHDA and CDR2 as SQIVND (reference sequence). This CDR3 comprises 17 residues. J was trimmed by 0 bases and V by 3 bases; bases with no gene match: 6. CDR3 amino acids: CASSMGTGGTTNEKLFF. The CDR3 DNA reads as TGTGCCAGTAGTATGGGGACAGGCGGTACAACTAATGAAAAACTGTTTTTT. Together with reference TRBV19 and TRBJ1-4, the CDR3 gives the full variable domain: DGGITQSPKYLFRKEGQNVTLSCEQNLNHDAMYWYRQDPGQGLRLIYYSQIVNDFQKGDIAEGYSVSREKKESFPLTVTSAQKNPTAFYLCASSMGTGGTTNEKLFFGSGTQLSVL.

This clone occurred once. The chain couples TRBV25-1 to TRBJ1-2; 7 nucleotides line up with TRBD1. The CDR3 spans 16 residues. V was pared by 3 bases and J by 4 bases, with 11 bases of the junction left unmatched. Germline V gene lookup returns CDR1 MGHDK and CDR2 SYGVNS. The CDR3 DNA reads as TGTGCCAGCAGTGACCCACAGGGGAATAACCGCTATGGCTACACCTTC. It yields the protein CASSDPQGNNRYGYTF.

The chain employs TRBV30 and TRBJ1-1; D unclear. Trimming shortened V by 3 bases and J by 1 base, and 12 bases separated the two germline ends. Germline CDR1 and CDR2: GTSNPN and SVGIG (reference sequence). This CDR3 region has 14 residues. The CDR3, as DNA: TGTGCCTGGAGACGGGTCTCAACGAACACTGAAGCTTTCTTT. This encodes CAWRRVSTNTEAFF.

The chain uses TRBV30 and TRBJ1-1, with D tentatively TRBD1 (6 bases). The CDR3 is made up of 12 amino acids. V lost 8 bases and J lost 0, with 10 bases in between. Germline V CDR1 and CDR2: GTSNPN, SVGIG (reference sequence). CDR3 region: CAQRGMNTEAFF. Here the CDR3 DNA reads TGTGCCCAGAGGGGGATGAACACTGAAGCTTTCTTT.

The chain employs TRBV2 and TRBJ1-5, with 7 bases aligning to TRBD1. Germline CDR1 reads SNHLY; CDR2 reads FYNNEI. CDR3 length: 15 amino acids. With 4 bases clipped from V and 6 bases from J, the junction kept 9 bases outside the gene matches. The CDR3 loop is CASSGQGLGGQPQHF. The CDR3 DNA reads TGTGCCAGCAGTGGACAGGGCCTCGGCGGTCAGCCCCAGCATTTT.

In DNA form, the CDR3 reads TGTGCCAGCAGCTCAAGGGTCCCTCTAGCGGGTCTCTACAATGAGCAGTTCTTC. This sequence encodes CASSSRVPLAGLYNEQFF. V is TRBV11-3 and J is TRBJ2-1, with 8 nucleotides matching TRBD2. The ends lost 4 bases at V and 3 bases at J; junction bases unmatched: 14. Germline assignment: CDR1 SGHNT and CDR2 YENEEA. This CDR3 comprises 18 residues.

The rearrangement joins TRBV13 to TRBJ2-5; 11 bases are shared with TRBD2. V lost 0 bases, J lost 7 bases, and 7 bases stayed unmatched. The CDR3 covers 16 residues. Germline lookup yields CDR1 PRHDT and CDR2 FYEKMQ (reference sequence). The CDR3 reads CASSLGLTSGIRTQYF. Written as DNA, the CDR3 is TGTGCCAGCAGCTTAGGGCTGACTAGCGGGATTAGGACCCAGTACTTC.

This clone showed up just once. The chain employs TRBV7-2 and TRBJ2-5; TRBD2 agrees at 14 bases. Trimming removed 4 bases from V and 3 bases from J; junction bases left unmatched: 10. The CDR3 contains 18 residues. Germline loops: CDR1 SGHTA, CDR2 FQGNSA. CDR3 protein: CASSSKGTSGRREETQYF. CDR3 DNA sequence: TGTGCCAGCAGCTCCAAGGGGACTAGCGGGAGACGGGAAGAGACCCAGTACTTC. Drawing the rest from reference TRBV7-2 and TRBJ2-5, the complete variable domain is GAGVSQSPSNKVTEKGKDVELRCDPISGHTALYWYRQSLGQGLEFLIYFQGNSAPDKSGLPSDRFSAERTGGSVSTLTIQRTQQEDSAVYLCASSSKGTSGRREETQYFGPGTRLLVL.

This clone was observed a handful of times. J is TRBJ2-2 and V is TRBV25-1, with a possible D match to TRBD1 (6 bases). This CDR3 has 15 amino acids. Germline V gene data show CDR1 as MGHDK and CDR2 as SYGVNS. V was cut by 7 bases and J by 4 bases, with 16 bases left in between. In DNA, the CDR3 is TGTGCCAGCACCCCCAGGGGCGTAGGCACCGGGGAGCTGTTTTTT. This codes for CASTPRGVGTGELFF.

The genes are TRBV6-1 and TRBJ2-7, with 9 bases aligning to TRBD1. V lost 4 bases, J lost 4 bases, and 5 bases stayed unmatched. Germline V CDR1 and CDR2: MNHNS, SASEGT. The CDR3 extends over 14 amino acids. Here the CDR3 reads CASSGRTGVYEQYF. The CDR3 DNA reads TGTGCCAGCAGTGGAAGGACAGGGGTGTACGAGCAGTACTTC.

The genes are TRBV7-8 and TRBJ1-2; no definite D call. CDR1 is SGHVS, CDR2 FQNEAQ, per germline. The V gene lost 2 bases and the J gene lost 2 bases, with 15 bases spanning the gap. The CDR3 is made up of 16 amino acids. CDR3 residues: CASSLFSGDSNYGYTF. In nucleotides, the CDR3 is TGTGCCAGCAGCTTATTCTCCGGGGATTCCAACTATGGCTACACCTTC.

The chain is built from TRBV14 and TRBJ2-5, with D tentatively TRBD1 (5 bases). Trimming stripped 0 bases from V and 1 base from J, with 18 bases between. The CDR3 runs 18 residues. The germline gives CDR1 SGHDN, CDR2 FVKESK. The CDR3 DNA follows: TGTGCCAGCAGCCAAGATCTTGGGTTCAGGGAAACCCAAGAGACCCAGTACTTC. Protein product: CASSQDLGFRETQETQYF.

This clone occurred once. This sequence joins TRBV5-6 and TRBJ2-1; 9 bases line up with TRBD1. With V trimmed by 2 bases and J by 7 bases, 7 bases remained unmatched. The germline CDR1 and CDR2 sequences are SGHDT and YYEEEE. This CDR3 is built from 15 residues. The chain's CDR3 is CASSLQGALGNEQFF. In DNA form, the CDR3 reads TGTGCCAGCAGCTTACAGGGGGCATTGGGAAATGAGCAGTTCTTC.

The rearrangement links TRBV6-5 to TRBJ1-2, with TRBD1 as a possible D gene (6 bases). Germline CDR1 is MNHEY and CDR2 is SVGAGI. The CDR3 is 14 residues long. Trimming removed 6 bases at V and 0 bases at J, with 11 bases between. The CDR3 loop is CASSPGGPNYGYTF. The CDR3 nucleotides read TGTGCCAGCAGCCCCGGGGGGCCTAACTATGGCTACACCTTC.

A few counts support this clone. This sequence joins TRBV18 and TRBJ1-5, with 10 bases matching TRBD1. Unmatched junction bases numbered 6, after V lost 1 base and J lost 3 bases. CDR3 size: 17 residues. CDR1 is KGHSH and CDR2 is LQKENI in the germline V gene. CDR3 DNA: TGTGCCAGCTCACCACGTCCGGGGACAGGGGTCAATCAGCCCCAGCATTTT. It codes for CASSPRPGTGVNQPQHF.

V is TRBV6-6 and J is TRBJ1-5; 11 bases are shared with TRBD1. V was pared by 8 bases and J by 7 bases, with 4 bases of the junction left unmatched. The CDR3 is 13 residues long. Germline CDR1 and CDR2: MNHNY and SVGAGI (reference sequence). In nucleotides, the CDR3 is TGTGCCAGCGGACAGGGGGCTGGACAGCCCCAGCATTTT. This sequence encodes CASGQGAGQPQHF.

V is TRBV5-6 and J is TRBJ2-3; 7 nucleotides align to TRBD2. The length of the CDR3 is 16 residues. V was pared by 0 bases and J by 1 base, with 5 bases of the junction left unmatched. Germline-derived CDR1 and CDR2 are SGHDT and YYEEEE. For the CDR3, the DNA is TGTGCCAGCAGCTTGGTTTGGAGCGGGGGCACAGATACGCAGTATTTT. Residues: CASSLVWSGGTDTQYF.

The chain couples TRBV18 to TRBJ1-2, with D tentatively TRBD1 (6 bases). The V end was cut by 8 bases, the J end by 8 bases, with 18 bases between. CDR1 is KGHSH, CDR2 LQKENI, per germline. The CDR3 length is 13 residues. CDR3: CASAGDTGDGYTF. DNA for the CDR3: TGTGCCAGCGCAGGGGACACCGGAGACGGCTACACCTTC.